The next 13 T cell receptor beta chains were all read from a single sample in a study of T cell repertoires in cytomegalovirus infection. TCRdb reanalysed the reads using MiXCR and keeps one entry per CDR3 protein. The sample contains about 180,000 distinct CDR3 sequences, approximately 15% of which appear only once. Sequenced sample: PBMCs. The origin of the receptors is a human donor in good health (CMV status not recorded). Some clones in this sample may be carry-over from other donors' samples.

This clonotype was recorded a few times. The rearrangement links TRBV15 to TRBJ1-2, with 8 bases lining up with TRBD1. The CDR3 extends over 14 amino acids. Germline CDR1 LNHNV, CDR2 YYDKDF (reference sequence). V lost 2 bases to trimming and J lost 3 bases; unmatched junction nucleotides: 2. DNA for the CDR3: TGTGCCACCAGCAGACCGGACAGGGACTATGGCTACACCTTC. Translation gives CATSRPDRDYGYTF. Full variable domain (outside the CDR3, taken from reference TRBV15 and TRBJ1-2): DAMVIQNPRYQVTQFGKPVTLSCSQTLNHNVMYWYQQKSSQAPKLLFHYYDKDFNNEADTPDNFQSRRPNTSFCFLDIRSPGLGDTAMYLCATSRPDRDYGYTFGSGTRLTVV.

The genes are TRBV6-2 or TRBV6-3 and TRBJ2-2, with D hard to call. The germline V gene has CDR1 MNHEY and CDR2 SVGEGT. V was cut by 5 bases and J by 7 bases, with 17 bases left in between. This CDR3 has 15 amino acids. The CDR3 DNA is TGTGCCAGCAGTGAAGGAGCCTTAGCCTTCGGGGAGCTGTTTTTT. As protein: CASSEGALAFGELFF.

This clonotype was seen at least ten times. V and J are TRBV7-9 and TRBJ2-1; 10 nucleotides align to TRBD2. The ends lost 7 bases at V and 2 bases at J; junction bases unmatched: 14. This CDR3 has 18 amino acids. Germline V gene data show CDR1 as SEHNR and CDR2 as FQNEAQ (reference sequence). CDR3 nucleotides: TGTGCCAGCAACCCCCTAGCGGGAGTAGGTAGGGCCTACAATGAGCAGTTCTTC. It translates to CASNPLAGVGRAYNEQFF.

This clonotype was picked up a small number of times. V gene TRBV28 combines with J gene TRBJ1-1; D remains ambiguous. V lost 8 bases and J lost 7, with 14 bases in between. The CDR3 loop spans 12 amino acids. Germline loops: CDR1 MDHEN, CDR2 SYDVKM. The DNA of the CDR3 is TGTGCCAGCGCTTTAGCCGGCAATGAAGCTTTCTTT. Amino acid sequence: CASALAGNEAFF. Together with reference TRBV28 and TRBJ1-1, the CDR3 gives the full variable domain: DVKVTQSSRYLVKRTGEKVFLECVQDMDHENMFWYRQDPGLGLRLIYFSYDVKMKEKGDIPEGYSVSREKKERFSLILESASTNQTSMYLCASALAGNEAFFGQGTRLTVV.

This clonotype was seen a handful of times. The rearrangement joins TRBV19 to TRBJ1-2; weak D call: TRBD1 (6 bases). The V gene's germline CDR1 is LNHDA and CDR2 SQIVND (reference sequence). Trimming left V 7 bases short and J 4 bases short, with 13 bases between. CDR3 length: 13 amino acids. The CDR3 nucleotides are TGTGCCAGTACCTTGGACAGTCCCTATGGCTACACCTTC. Its translation: CASTLDSPYGYTF.

The sample holds many counts of this clonotype. The chain links TRBV7-9 to TRBJ2-5; TRBD1 aligns across 9 bases. Trimming cost V 2 bases and J 5 bases; bases outside gene matches: 6. Germline CDR1 is SEHNR and CDR2 is FQNEAQ (reference sequence). This CDR3 spans 15 amino acids. The CDR3 sequence: CASSLSQGARETQYF. DNA of the CDR3: TGTGCCAGCAGCTTATCACAGGGGGCGCGGGAGACCCAGTACTTC. Using reference TRBV7-9 and TRBJ2-5 for the parts outside the CDR3, the full variable domain is DTGVSQNPRHKITKRGQNVTFRCDPISEHNRLYWYRQTLGQGPEFLTYFQNEAQLEKSRLLSDRFSAERPKGSFSTLEIQRTEQGDSAMYLCASSLSQGARETQYFGPGTRLLVL.

V and J are TRBV20-1 and TRBJ2-3; no clear D. V was pared by 3 bases and J by 3 bases, with 16 bases between. Germline CDR1 is DFQATT and CDR2 is SNEGSKA (reference sequence). This CDR3 contains 15 residues. This CDR3 is CSARFEQWITDTQYF. In DNA form, the CDR3 reads TGCAGTGCTAGGTTCGAGCAATGGATAACAGATACGCAGTATTTT.

This clonotype has just a few counts. The chain carries TRBV7-6 and TRBJ2-1; 7 nucleotides agree with TRBD2. V trimming: 1 base; J trimming: 7 bases; junction bases outside the gene matches: 10. Germline lookup yields CDR1 SGHVS and CDR2 FNYEAQ. The CDR3 loop spans 16 amino acids. For the CDR3, the DNA is TGTGCCAGCAGCTTAGGAAGGCGGGGGACGGGGAATGAGCAGTTCTTC. Its protein is CASSLGRRGTGNEQFF.

This clonotype came up a few times. The chain carries TRBV28 and TRBJ1-5; TRBD1 agrees at 8 bases. Germline CDR1 reads MDHEN; CDR2 reads SYDVKM. Unmatched junction bases numbered 2, after V lost 3 bases and J lost 1 base. The CDR3 loop spans 15 amino acids. The CDR3 bases are TGTGCCAGCAGTTTGGACAGGGAAAGCAATCAGCCCCAGCATTTT. It specifies CASSLDRESNQPQHF.

Only a few counts were recorded for this clonotype. The genes are TRBV12-3 or TRBV12-4 and TRBJ1-1; D is uncertain. V shed 3 bases and J shed 1 base, with 9 bases lying between them. The CDR3 sequence is 14 residues long. Here the CDR3 reads CASSFRQTNTEAFF. In DNA form, the CDR3 reads TGTGCCAGCAGTTTTCGGCAGACGAACACTGAAGCTTTCTTT.

This clonotype was counted between two and nine times. This rearrangement joins TRBV7-9 to TRBJ2-7; D is unresolved. Germline CDR1 and CDR2: SEHNR and FQNEAQ (reference sequence). V shed 2 bases and J shed 5 bases, with 10 bases lying between them. There are 13 residues in the CDR3. The CDR3 DNA reads as TGTGCCAGCAGCTTAAAGGGAATCAACGAGCAGTACTTC. It encodes CASSLKGINEQYF.

This clonotype was counted only a few times. V usage is TRBV12-3 or TRBV12-4 and J usage is TRBJ2-2; D not resolved. CDR3 length: 13 residues. The V end was cut by 6 bases, the J end by 8 bases, with 13 bases between. The CDR3: CASSLPTPGELFF. The CDR3 DNA follows: TGTGCCAGCAGCCTTCCTACACCGGGGGAGCTGTTTTTT.

This clonotype appeared many times. The V gene is TRBV5-1, the J gene TRBJ2-5; a weak D match, TRBD2 (5 bases). V lost 4 bases to trimming and J lost 4 bases, with 14 bases between them. The CDR3 totals 14 residues. Germline V gene data show CDR1 as SGHRS and CDR2 as YFSETQ. CDR3 sequence reads: CASSPGGWRETQYF. For the CDR3, the DNA is TGCGCCAGCAGCCCTGGAGGCTGGCGAGAGACCCAGTACTTC.